The 6 T cell receptor beta chains below were found in one sample sequenced in a study of a mutant IDH1 vaccine in newly diagnosed glioma. Time point specified: week 23, last vaccination. Vaccine doses each comprised 300 ug of mutant IDH1 20-mer peptide, with topical imiquimod. These receptors lack a known antigen. The table came from immunoSEQ multiplex PCR; TCRdb's copy has only in-frame clones and leaves some out. The sample holds some 70,000 clones, under 90% seen once. The source was PBMCs, collected from a glioma patient whose treatment included an IDH1 peptide vaccine. All receptors come from a man aged 18-30 years with glioma.

The chain links TRBV9 to TRBJ1-1, with D perhaps TRBD1 (6 bases). CDR1 SGDLS and CDR2 YYNGEE come from the germline V gene. The V end lost 4 bases, the J end lost 2 bases, and 12 bases lay between the germline ends. The CDR3 sequence is 14 residues long. The CDR3 region is CASSLTGQNTEAFF. The DNA of the CDR3 is TGTGCCAGCAGCTTAACGGGACAAAACACTGAAGCTTTCTTT.

This clone was seen a few times. This chain connects TRBV6-4 to TRBJ1-5; D gene ambiguous. Germline CDR1 reads MRHNA; CDR2 reads SNTAGT. The V end lost 6 bases, the J end lost 5 bases, and 5 bases lay between the germline ends. The CDR3 is 11 residues long. The CDR3 DNA sequence: TGTGCCAGCAGGGCCCATCAGCCCCAGCATTTT. It translates to CASRAHQPQHF.

This clone was counted a single time. J is TRBJ2-7 and V is TRBV5-1; no firm D call. The V gene lost 4 bases and the J gene lost 2 bases, with 13 bases spanning the gap. Germline V gene lookup returns CDR1 SGHRS and CDR2 YFSETQ. The CDR3 is 14 residues long. CDR3 protein: CASSPRTTTYEQYF. CDR3 coding DNA: TGCGCCAGCAGCCCCCGGACCACTACCTACGAGCAGTACTTC. The full variable domain, completed using reference TRBV5-1 and TRBJ2-7, is KAGVTQTPRYLIKTRGQQVTLSCSPISGHRSVSWYQQTPGQGLQFLFEYFSETQRNKGNFPGRFSGRQFSNSRSEMNVSTLELGDSALYLCASSPRTTTYEQYFGPGTRLTVT.

The chain joins TRBV7-6 to TRBJ2-5; D is unclear. CDR1 and CDR2 from the germline V gene are SGHVS and FNYEAQ. Trimming removed 5 bases at V and 5 bases at J, with 15 bases between. The CDR3 is 14 residues long. CDR3 bases: TGTGCCAGCAGCCTCCGGGCCCCGGCGGAGACCCAGTACTTC. This codes for CASSLRAPAETQYF.

In this sample, this clone turned up once. The chain joins TRBV30 to TRBJ2-5, with TRBD1 as a possible D gene (5 bases). The CDR3 loop spans 13 amino acids. V shed 2 bases and J shed 2 bases, with 9 bases lying between them. The V gene's germline CDR1 is GTSNPN and CDR2 SVGIG (reference sequence). The CDR3 loop reads CAWSIDSQETQYF. The CDR3, as DNA: TGTGCCTGGAGTATAGACAGTCAAGAGACCCAGTACTTC.

The chain uses TRBV4-1 and TRBJ1-5; a possible D gene is TRBD1 (6 bases). The CDR3 is made up of 15 amino acids. Trimming shortened V by 3 bases and J by 7 bases, and 16 bases separated the two germline ends. The germline gives CDR1 MGHRA, CDR2 YSYEKL. The CDR3 reads CASSHGVPGAQPQHF. As DNA, the CDR3 is TGCGCCAGCAGCCACGGCGTCCCAGGGGCACAGCCCCAGCATTTT.